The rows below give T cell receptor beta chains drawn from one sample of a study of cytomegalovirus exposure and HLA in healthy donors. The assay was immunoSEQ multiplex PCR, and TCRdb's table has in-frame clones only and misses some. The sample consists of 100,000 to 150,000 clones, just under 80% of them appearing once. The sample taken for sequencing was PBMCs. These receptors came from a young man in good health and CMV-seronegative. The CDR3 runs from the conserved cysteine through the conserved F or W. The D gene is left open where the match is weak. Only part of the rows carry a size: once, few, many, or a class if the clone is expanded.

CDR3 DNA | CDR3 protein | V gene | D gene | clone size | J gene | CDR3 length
TGCAGCGTCCAGCCCCACAGGGGTGGCTATGGCTACACCTTC | CSVQPHRGGYGYTF | TRBV29-1 | TRBD1 | few | TRBJ1-2 | 14
TGTGCCAGCAGCTTAGTTCAGGGCCAAGAGACCCAGTACTTC | CASSLVQGQETQYF | TRBV7-9 | - | - | TRBJ2-5 | 14
TGTGCCAGCAGCCAGGGAGCGGGGGGCCCCTACAATGAGCAGTTCTTC | CASSQGAGGPYNEQFF | TRBV4-2 | TRBD2 | - | TRBJ2-1 | 16
TGTGCTAGCAGCGATAGTGGCAGCTCAGGGACCCAGTACTTC | CASSDSGSSGTQYF | TRBV7-7 | - | - | TRBJ2-5 | 14
TGTGCCAGTCGCAGTGAAAAACTGTTTTTT | CASRSEKLFF | TRBV19 | - | - | TRBJ1-4 | 10
TGTGCCAGCAGATGGACAGGGGAGGGGAACACTGAAGCTTTCTTT | CASRWTGEGNTEAFF | TRBV28 | TRBD1 | - | TRBJ1-1 | 15
TGTGCCAGCAGCTTAGACGGGGTGAGCACAGATACGCAGTATTTT | CASSLDGVSTDTQYF | TRBV7-2 | - | - | TRBJ2-3 | 15
TGCGCCAGCAGCCAAGTCGGCGGGGGGCCTGAGACCCAGTACTTC | CASSQVGGGPETQYF | TRBV4-3 | TRBD2 | - | TRBJ2-5 | 15
TGTGCCAGTAGTACAGACCTGCGGGGCACAGATACGCAGTATTTT | CASSTDLRGTDTQYF | TRBV19 | - | - | TRBJ2-3 | 15
TGTGCCAGCAGGGACAGGGTTCACGAGCAGTACTTC | CASRDRVHEQYF | TRBV6-5 | TRBD1 | - | TRBJ2-7 | 12
TGTGCCAGCAGCACCACTAGCGGAGAGCAGTACTTC | CASSTTSGEQYF | TRBV7-9 | TRBD2 | - | TRBJ2-7 | 12
TGTGCCAGCTCACCACCTCCCCGGAGTGAAGCTTTCTTT | CASSPPPRSEAFF | TRBV18 | - | - | TRBJ1-1 | 13
TGCGCCAGCAGCCAAGATCCCCCCGGGACTAGCGGAGATACGCAGTATTTT | CASSQDPPGTSGDTQYF | TRBV4-3 | TRBD2 | - | TRBJ2-3 | 17
TGCGCCAGCAGCTTAGTAATCGGACAGGGAAGAGAGCGGTCCTATAATTCACCCCTCCACTTT | CASSLVIGQGRERSYNSPLHF | TRBV5-1 | TRBD1 | few | TRBJ1-6 | 21
TGTGCCAGCAGCTCCTCTAGCGGGATTTCCTACAATGAGCAGTTCTTC | CASSSSSGISYNEQFF | TRBV5-4 | TRBD2 | - | TRBJ2-1 | 16
TGCGCCAGCAGCTTGGCAGGGTGGGAGACCCAGTACTTC | CASSLAGWETQYF | TRBV5-1 | - | - | TRBJ2-5 | 13
TGTGCCAGCAGCTTAGAAGCGACAGGGCGAAACACTGAAGCTTTCTTT | CASSLEATGRNTEAFF | TRBV7-6 | TRBD1 | - | TRBJ1-1 | 16
TGTGCCAGCAGCTTTGCGGTTTCCTACGAGCAGTACTTC | CASSFAVSYEQYF | TRBV7-9 | - | - | TRBJ2-7 | 13
TGTGCCAGCAGTTACTCGGGGCGACAGGGCTACACCTTC | CASSYSGRQGYTF | TRBV6-5 | - | - | TRBJ1-2 | 13